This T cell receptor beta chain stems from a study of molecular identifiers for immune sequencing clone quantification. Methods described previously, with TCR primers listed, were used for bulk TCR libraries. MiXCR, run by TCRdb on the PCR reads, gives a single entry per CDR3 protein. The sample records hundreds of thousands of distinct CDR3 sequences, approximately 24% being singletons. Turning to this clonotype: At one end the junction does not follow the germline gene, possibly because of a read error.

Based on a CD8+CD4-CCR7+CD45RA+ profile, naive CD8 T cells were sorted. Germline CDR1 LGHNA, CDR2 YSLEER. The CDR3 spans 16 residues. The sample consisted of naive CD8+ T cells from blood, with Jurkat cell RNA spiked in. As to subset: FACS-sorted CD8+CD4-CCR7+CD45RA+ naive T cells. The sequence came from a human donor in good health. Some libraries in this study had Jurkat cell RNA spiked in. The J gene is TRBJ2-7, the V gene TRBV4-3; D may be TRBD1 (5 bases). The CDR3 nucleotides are TGCGCCAGCCGCCAAGATGCGGCAGGGTGGTCCTACGAGCAGTACTTC. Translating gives CASRQDAAGWSYEQYF.